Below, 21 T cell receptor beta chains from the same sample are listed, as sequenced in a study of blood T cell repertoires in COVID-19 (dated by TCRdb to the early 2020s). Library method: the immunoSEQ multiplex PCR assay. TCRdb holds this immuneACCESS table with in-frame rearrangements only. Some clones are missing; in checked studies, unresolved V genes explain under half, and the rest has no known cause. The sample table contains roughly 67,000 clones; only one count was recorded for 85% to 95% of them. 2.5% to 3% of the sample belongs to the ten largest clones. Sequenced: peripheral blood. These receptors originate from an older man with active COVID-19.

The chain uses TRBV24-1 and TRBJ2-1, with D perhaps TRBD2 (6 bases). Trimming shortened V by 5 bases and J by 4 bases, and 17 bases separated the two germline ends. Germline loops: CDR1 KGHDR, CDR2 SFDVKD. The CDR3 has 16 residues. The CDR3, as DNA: TGTGCCACCAGTGTTAGCGGCGGAAGAGCTTACAATGAGCAGTTCTTC. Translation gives CATSVSGGRAYNEQFF.

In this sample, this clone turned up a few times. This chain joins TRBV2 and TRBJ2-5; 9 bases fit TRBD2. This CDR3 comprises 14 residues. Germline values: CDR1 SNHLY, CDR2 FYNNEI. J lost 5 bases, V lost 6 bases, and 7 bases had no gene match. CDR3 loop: CASRVRGGDETQYF. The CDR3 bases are TGTGCCAGCAGAGTGCGGGGGGGCGATGAGACCCAGTACTTC.

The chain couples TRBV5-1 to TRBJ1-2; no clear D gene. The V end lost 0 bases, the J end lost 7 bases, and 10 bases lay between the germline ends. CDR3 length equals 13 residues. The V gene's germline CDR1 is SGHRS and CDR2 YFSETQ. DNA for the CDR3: TGCGCCAGCAGCTTGGCAAGCGGTGGTGGCTACACCTTC. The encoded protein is CASSLASGGGYTF. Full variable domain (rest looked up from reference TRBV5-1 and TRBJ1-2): KAGVTQTPRYLIKTRGQQVTLSCSPISGHRSVSWYQQTPGQGLQFLFEYFSETQRNKGNFPGRFSGRQFSNSRSEMNVSTLELGDSALYLCASSLASGGGYTFGSGTRLTVV.

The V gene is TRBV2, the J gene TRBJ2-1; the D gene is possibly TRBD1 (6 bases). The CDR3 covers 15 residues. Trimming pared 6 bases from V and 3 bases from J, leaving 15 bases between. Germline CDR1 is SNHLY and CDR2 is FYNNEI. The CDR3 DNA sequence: TGTGCCAGCAGCCCTTCGCAGGGGTTCTACAATGAGCAGTTCTTC. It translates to CASSPSQGFYNEQFF.

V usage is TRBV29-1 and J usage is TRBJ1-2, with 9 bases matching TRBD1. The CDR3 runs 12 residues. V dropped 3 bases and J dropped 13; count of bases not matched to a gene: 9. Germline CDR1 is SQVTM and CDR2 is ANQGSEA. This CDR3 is CSVERWDRATTF. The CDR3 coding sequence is TGCAGCGTTGAGCGCTGGGACAGGGCGACCACCTTC.

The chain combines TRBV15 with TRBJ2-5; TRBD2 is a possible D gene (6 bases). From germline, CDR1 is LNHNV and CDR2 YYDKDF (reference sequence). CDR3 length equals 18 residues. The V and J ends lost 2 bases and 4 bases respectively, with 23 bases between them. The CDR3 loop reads CATSRLPRGGASGETQYF. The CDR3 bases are TGTGCCACCAGCAGACTCCCCAGAGGAGGGGCCTCCGGAGAGACCCAGTACTTC. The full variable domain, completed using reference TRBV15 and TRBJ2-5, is DAMVIQNPRYQVTQFGKPVTLSCSQTLNHNVMYWYQQKSSQAPKLLFHYYDKDFNNEADTPDNFQSRRPNTSFCFLDIRSPGLGDTAMYLCATSRLPRGGASGETQYFGPGTRLLVL.

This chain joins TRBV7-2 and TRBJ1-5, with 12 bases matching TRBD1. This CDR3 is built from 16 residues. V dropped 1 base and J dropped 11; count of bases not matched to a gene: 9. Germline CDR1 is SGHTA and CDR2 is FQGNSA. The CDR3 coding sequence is TGTGCCAGCAGCTTAGGGGGGGACAGGGGGCTTATGACCCAGCATTTT. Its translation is CASSLGGDRGLMTQHF.

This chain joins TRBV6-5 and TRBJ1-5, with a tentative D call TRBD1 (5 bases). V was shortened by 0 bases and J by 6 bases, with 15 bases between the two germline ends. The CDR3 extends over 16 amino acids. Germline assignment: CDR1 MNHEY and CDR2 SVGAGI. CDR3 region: CASSYSRDSPVQPQHF. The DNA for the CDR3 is TGTGCCAGCAGTTACTCGAGGGACTCCCCAGTTCAGCCCCAGCATTTT.

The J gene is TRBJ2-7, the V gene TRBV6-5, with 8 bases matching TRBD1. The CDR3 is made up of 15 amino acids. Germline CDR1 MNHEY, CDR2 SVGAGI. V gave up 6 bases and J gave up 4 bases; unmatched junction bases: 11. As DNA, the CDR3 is TGTGCCAGCAGCCGCAAGTCCGGGACAGGATACGAGCAGTACGTC. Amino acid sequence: CASSRKSGTGYEQYV.

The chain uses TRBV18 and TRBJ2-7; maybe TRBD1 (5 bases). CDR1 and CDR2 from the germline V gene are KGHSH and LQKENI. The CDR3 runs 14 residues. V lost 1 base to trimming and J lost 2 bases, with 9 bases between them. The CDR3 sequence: CASSPQGFTYEQYF. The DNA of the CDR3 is TGTGCCAGCTCACCACAGGGGTTCACCTACGAGCAGTACTTC.

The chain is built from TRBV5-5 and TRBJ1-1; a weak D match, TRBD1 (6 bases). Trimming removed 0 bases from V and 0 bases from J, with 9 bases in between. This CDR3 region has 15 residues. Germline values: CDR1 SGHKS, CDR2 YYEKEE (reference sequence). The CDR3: CASSLVRGVNTEAFF. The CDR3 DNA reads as TGTGCCAGCAGCTTGGTCAGGGGCGTGAACACTGAAGCTTTCTTT.

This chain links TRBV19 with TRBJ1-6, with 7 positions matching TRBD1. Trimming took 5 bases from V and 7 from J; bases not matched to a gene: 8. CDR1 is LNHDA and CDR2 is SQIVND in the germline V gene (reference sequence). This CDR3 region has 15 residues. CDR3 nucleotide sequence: TGTGCCAGTAGTTCATCCGGGACAGAGAATTCACCCCTCCACTTT. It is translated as CASSSSGTENSPLHF.

CDR3 nucleotides: TGTGCCAGCAGCAAAGGAGGGTCTGGGGCCACTGAAGCTTTCTTT. This translates into CASSKGGSGATEAFF. This chain uses TRBV5-7 with TRBJ1-1, with D possibly being TRBD1 (5 bases). TRBV5-7 is treated as an ORF (open reading frame) with a function not yet certain. The CDR3 sequence is 15 residues long. Trimming left V 4 bases short and J 4 bases short, with 17 bases between.

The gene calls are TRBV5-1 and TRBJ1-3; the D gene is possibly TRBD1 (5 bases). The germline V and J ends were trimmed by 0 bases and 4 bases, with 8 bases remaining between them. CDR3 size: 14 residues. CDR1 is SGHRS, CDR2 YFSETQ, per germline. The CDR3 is CASSLVGLGNTIYF. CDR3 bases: TGCGCCAGCAGCTTGGTGGGGCTCGGAAACACCATATATTTT.

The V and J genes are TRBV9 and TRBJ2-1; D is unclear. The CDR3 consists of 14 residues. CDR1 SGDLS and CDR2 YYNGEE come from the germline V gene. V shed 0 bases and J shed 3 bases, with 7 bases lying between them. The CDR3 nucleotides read TGTGCCAGCAGCGTAGATGGCCGCTACAATGAGCAGTTCTTC. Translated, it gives CASSVDGRYNEQFF. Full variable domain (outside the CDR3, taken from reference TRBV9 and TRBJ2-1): DSGVTQTPKHLITATGQRVTLRCSPRSGDLSVYWYQQSLDQGLQFLIQYYNGEERAKGNILERFSAQQFPDLHSELNLSSLELGDSALYFCASSVDGRYNEQFFGPGTRLTVL.

CDR3 amino acids: CASSIDPRGFGQPQHF. The CDR3 DNA follows: TGTGCCAGTAGTATAGATCCAAGGGGGTTTGGTCAGCCCCAGCATTTT. J is TRBJ1-5 and V is TRBV19, with a weak D call TRBD1 (6 bases). The CDR3 covers 16 residues. Trimming removed 0 bases from V and 6 bases from J, with 15 bases in between. Germline CDR1 LNHDA, CDR2 SQIVND (reference sequence). The whole variable domain, filled in from reference TRBV19 and TRBJ1-5, reads DGGITQSPKYLFRKEGQNVTLSCEQNLNHDAMYWYRQDPGQGLRLIYYSQIVNDFQKGDIAEGYSVSREKKESFPLTVTSAQKNPTAFYLCASSIDPRGFGQPQHFGDGTRLSIL.

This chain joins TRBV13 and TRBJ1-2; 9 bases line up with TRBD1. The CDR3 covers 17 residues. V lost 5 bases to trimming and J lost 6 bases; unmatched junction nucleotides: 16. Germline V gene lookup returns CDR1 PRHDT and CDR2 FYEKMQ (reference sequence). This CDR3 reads CASSVDGTGLIRDGYTF. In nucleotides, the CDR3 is TGTGCCAGCAGCGTAGACGGGACAGGGCTAATAAGGGATGGCTACACCTTC.

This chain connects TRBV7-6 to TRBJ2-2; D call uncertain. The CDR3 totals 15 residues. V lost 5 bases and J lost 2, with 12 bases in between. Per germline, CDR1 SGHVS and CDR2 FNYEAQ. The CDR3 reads CASSATETNTGELFF. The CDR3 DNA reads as TGTGCCAGCAGCGCGACTGAGACTAACACCGGGGAGCTGTTTTTT. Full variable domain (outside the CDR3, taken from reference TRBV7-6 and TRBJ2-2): GAGVSQSPRYKVTKRGQDVALRCDPISGHVSLYWYRQALGQGPEFLTYFNYEAQQDKSGLPNDRFSAERPEGSISTLTIQRTEQRDSAMYRCASSATETNTGELFFGEGSRLTVL.

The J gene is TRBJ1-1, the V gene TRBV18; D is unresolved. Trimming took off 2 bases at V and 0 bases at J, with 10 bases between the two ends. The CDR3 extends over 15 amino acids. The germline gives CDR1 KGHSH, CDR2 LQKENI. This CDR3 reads CASSPYGRLNTEAFF. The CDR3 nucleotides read TGTGCCAGCTCACCATATGGCAGGCTGAACACTGAAGCTTTCTTT.

The CDR3 sequence: CASSPSGGFNEQYF. DNA of the CDR3: TGTGCCAGCAGCCCTAGCGGGGGTTTTAACGAGCAGTACTTC. V usage is TRBV11-2 and J usage is TRBJ2-7; 10 bases agree with TRBD2. Germline V gene lookup returns CDR1 SGHAT and CDR2 FQNNGV. V was pared by 5 bases and J by 5 bases, with 6 bases of the junction left unmatched. This CDR3 has 14 amino acids.

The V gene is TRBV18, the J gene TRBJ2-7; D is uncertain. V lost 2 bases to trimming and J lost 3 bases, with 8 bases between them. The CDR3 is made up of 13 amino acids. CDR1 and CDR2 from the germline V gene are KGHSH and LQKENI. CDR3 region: CASSPEKLYEQYV. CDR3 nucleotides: TGTGCCAGCTCACCAGAAAAACTCTACGAGCAGTACGTC.